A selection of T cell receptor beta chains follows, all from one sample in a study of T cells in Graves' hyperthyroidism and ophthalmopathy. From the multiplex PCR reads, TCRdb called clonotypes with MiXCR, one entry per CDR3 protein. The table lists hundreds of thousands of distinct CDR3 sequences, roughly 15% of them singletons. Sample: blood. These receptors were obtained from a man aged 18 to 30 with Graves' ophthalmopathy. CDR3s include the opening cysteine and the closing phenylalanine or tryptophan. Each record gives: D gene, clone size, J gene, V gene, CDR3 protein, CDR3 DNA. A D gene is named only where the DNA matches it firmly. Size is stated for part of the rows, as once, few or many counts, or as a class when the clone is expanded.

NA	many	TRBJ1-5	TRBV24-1	CATSDASYSNQPQHF	TGTGCCACCAGTGATGCCAGCTATAGCAATCAGCCCCAGCATTTT
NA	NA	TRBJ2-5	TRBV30	CAWTGVRSETRYF	TGTGCCTGGACAGGCGTAAGATCAGAGACCCGGTACTTC
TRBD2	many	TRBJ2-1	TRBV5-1	CASSSGLAVFSSYNEQFF	TGCGCCAGCAGCTCTGGACTAGCGGTGTTCAGCTCCTACAATGAGCAGTTCTTC
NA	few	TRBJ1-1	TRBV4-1	CASSGPTGSETEAFF	TGCGCCAGCAGCGGCCCCACAGGGTCGGAAACTGAAGCTTTCTTT
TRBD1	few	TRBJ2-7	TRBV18	CASSPPRQGEFEQYF	TGTGCCAGCTCACCACCGAGACAGGGGGAATTCGAGCAGTACTTC
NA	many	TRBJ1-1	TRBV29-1	CSVEDLRGGDTEAFF	TGCAGCGTTGAAGATCTGAGAGGAGGGGACACTGAAGCTTTCTTT
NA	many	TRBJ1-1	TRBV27	CASSLRGPTEAFF	TGTGCCAGCAGTTTACGGGGGCCCACTGAAGCTTTCTTT
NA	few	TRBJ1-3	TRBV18	CASSPTVGGNTIHF	TGTGCCAGCTCACCAACGGTTGGCGGAAACACCATACATTTT
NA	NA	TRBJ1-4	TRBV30	CAWSAQGQLEKLFF	TGTGCCTGGAGTGCTCAGGGTCAGCTTGAAAAACTGTTTTTT
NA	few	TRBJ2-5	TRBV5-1	CASSSGGRDGETQYF	TGCGCCAGCAGCTCGGGCGGCAGGGACGGGGAGACCCAGTACTTC
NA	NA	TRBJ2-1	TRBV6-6	CASSYWAGIYNEQFF	TGTGCCAGCAGTTACTGGGCAGGTATCTACAATGAGCAGTTCTTC
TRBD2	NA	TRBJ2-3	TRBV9	CASSVFTSGSTDTQYF	TGTGCCAGCAGCGTATTCACTAGCGGTAGCACAGATACGCAGTATTTT
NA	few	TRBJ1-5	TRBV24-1	CATSDADQPQHF	TGTGCCACCAGTGATGCCGACCAGCCCCAGCATTTT
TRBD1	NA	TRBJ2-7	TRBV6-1	CASSQFPDRGHSEQYF	TGTGCCAGCAGCCAATTCCCGGACAGGGGGCATTCGGAGCAGTACTTC
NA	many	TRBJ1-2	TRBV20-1	CSATGALGDGYTF	TGCAGTGCTACTGGGGCCCTAGGGGATGGCTACACCTTC
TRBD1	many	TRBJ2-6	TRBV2	CASRRDRVDGANVLTF	TGTGCCAGCAGGCGGGACAGGGTCGATGGGGCCAACGTCCTGACTTTC
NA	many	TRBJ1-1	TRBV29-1	CSARDGTRNTEAFF	TGCAGCGCCCGGGACGGTACACGGAACACTGAAGCTTTCTTT
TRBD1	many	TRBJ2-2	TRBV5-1	CASSSRTGVTGELFF	TGCGCCAGCAGCTCGAGGACAGGGGTCACCGGGGAGCTGTTTTTT
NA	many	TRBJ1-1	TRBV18	CASSPYDTEAFF	TGTGCCAGCTCACCGTACGACACTGAAGCTTTCTTT
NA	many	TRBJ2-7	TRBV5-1	CASSDGRVDAEQYF	TGCGCCAGCAGCGACGGCCGCGTCGACGCCGAGCAGTACTTC
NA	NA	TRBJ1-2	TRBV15	CATSPAGQNYGYTF	TGTGCCACCAGCCCTGCGGGACAAAACTATGGCTACACCTTC
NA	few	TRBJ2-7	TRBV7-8	CASSPRGPRHDNEQYF	TGTGCCAGCAGCCCCCGAGGTCCTCGGCACGATAACGAGCAGTACTTC
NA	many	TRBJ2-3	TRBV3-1	CASSQGSGTIITDTQYF	TGTGCCAGCAGCCAAGGCTCGGGAACGATCATCACAGATACGCAGTATTTT
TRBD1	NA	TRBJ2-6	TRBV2	CASSVTGGTSGANVLTF	TGTGCCAGCAGTGTGACAGGGGGAACATCTGGGGCCAACGTCCTGACTTTC